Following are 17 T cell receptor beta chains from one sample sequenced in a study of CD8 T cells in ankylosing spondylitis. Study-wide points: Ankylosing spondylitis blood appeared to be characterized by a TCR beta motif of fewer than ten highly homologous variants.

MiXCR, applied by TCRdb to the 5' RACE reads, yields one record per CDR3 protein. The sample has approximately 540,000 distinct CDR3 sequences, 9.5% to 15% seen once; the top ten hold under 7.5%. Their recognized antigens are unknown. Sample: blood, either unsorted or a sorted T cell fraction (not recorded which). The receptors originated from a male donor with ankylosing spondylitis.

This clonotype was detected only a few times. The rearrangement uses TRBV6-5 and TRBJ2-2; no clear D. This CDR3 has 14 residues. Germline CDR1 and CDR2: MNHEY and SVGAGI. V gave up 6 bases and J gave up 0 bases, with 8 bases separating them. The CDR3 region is CASRYSANTGELFF. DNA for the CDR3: TGTGCCAGCAGGTACAGCGCGAACACCGGGGAGCTGTTTTTT.

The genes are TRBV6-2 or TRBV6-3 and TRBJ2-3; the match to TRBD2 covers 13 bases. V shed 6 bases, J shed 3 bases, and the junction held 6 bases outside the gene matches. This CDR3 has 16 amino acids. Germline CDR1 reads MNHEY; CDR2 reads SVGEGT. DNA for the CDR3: TGTGCCAGCAGCTGGACTAGCGGGAGACGGACAGATACGCAGTATTTT. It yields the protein CASSWTSGRRTDTQYF.

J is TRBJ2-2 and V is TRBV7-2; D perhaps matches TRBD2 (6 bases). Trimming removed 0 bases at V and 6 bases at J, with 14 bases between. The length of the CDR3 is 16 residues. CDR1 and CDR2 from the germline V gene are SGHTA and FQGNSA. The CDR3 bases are TGTGCCAGCAGCTTAGCGGGGGGTTTTAATGCCGGGGAGCTGTTTTTT. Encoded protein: CASSLAGGFNAGELFF. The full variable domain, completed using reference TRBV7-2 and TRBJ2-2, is GAGVSQSPSNKVTEKGKDVELRCDPISGHTALYWYRQSLGQGLEFLIYFQGNSAPDKSGLPSDRFSAERTGGSVSTLTIQRTQQEDSAVYLCASSLAGGFNAGELFFGEGSRLTVL.

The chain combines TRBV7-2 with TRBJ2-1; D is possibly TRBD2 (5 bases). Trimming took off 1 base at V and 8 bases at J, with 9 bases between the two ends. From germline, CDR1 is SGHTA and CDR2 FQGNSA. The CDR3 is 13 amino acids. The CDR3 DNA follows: TGTGCCAGCAGCTTAGAGCGGAGCGATGAGCAGTTCTTC. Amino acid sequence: CASSLERSDEQFF.

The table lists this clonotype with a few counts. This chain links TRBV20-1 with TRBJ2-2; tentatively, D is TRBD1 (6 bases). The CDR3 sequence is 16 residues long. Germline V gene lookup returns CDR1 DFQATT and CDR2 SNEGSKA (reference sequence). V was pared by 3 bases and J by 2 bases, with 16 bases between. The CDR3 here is CSARGFYGTNTGELFF. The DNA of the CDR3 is TGCAGTGCTAGGGGATTCTATGGGACAAACACCGGGGAGCTGTTTTTT.

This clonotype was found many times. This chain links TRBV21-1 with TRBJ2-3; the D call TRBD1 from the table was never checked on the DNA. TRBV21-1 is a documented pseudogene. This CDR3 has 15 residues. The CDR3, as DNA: TGTGCCAGCAGCACCGGGGTGGGTTGCACAGATACGCAGTATTTT. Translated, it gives CASSTGVGCTDTQYF.

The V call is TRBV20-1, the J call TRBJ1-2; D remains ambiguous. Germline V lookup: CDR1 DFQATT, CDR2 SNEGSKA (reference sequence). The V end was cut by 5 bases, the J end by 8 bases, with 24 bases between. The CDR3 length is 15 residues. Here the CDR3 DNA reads TGCAGTGCTGAGTCCGGCTCCCGGGGTGGCGGGGGCTACACCTTC. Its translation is CSAESGSRGGGGYTF.

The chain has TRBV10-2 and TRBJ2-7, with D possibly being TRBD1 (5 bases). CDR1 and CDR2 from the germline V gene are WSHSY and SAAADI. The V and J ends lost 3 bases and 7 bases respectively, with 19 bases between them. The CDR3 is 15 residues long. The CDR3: CASSDPPGQPEEQYF. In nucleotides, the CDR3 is TGCGCCAGCAGTGACCCACCCGGACAACCCGAGGAGCAGTACTTC.

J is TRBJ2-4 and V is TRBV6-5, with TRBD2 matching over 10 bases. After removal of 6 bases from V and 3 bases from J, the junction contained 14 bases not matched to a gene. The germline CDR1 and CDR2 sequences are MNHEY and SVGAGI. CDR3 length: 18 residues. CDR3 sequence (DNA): TGTGCCAGCAGGGACTCAGGACCTAGCGGGAGCGTCAAAAACATTCAGTACTTC. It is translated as CASRDSGPSGSVKNIQYF.

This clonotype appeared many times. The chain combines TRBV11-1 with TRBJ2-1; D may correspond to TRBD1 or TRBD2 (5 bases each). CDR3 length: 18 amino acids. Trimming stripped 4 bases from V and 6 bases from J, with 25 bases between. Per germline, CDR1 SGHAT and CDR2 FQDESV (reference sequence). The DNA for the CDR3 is TGTGCCAGCAGCTCAGTATCCCGGGGCCTATCATCCGGCAATGAGCAGTTCTTC. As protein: CASSSVSRGLSSGNEQFF.

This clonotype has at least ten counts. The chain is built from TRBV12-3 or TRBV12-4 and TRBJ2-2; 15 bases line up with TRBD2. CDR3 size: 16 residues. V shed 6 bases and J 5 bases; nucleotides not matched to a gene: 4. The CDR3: CASSKGLAGGTGELFF. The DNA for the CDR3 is TGTGCCAGCAGCAAGGGACTAGCGGGAGGTACCGGGGAGCTGTTTTTT.

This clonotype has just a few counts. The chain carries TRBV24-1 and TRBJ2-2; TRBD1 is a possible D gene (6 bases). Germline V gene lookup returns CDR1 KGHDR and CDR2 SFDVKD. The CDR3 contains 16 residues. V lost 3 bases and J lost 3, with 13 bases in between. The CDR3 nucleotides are TGTGCCACCAGTGATCACCGGGACACCTACACCGGGGAGCTGTTTTTT. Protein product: CATSDHRDTYTGELFF.

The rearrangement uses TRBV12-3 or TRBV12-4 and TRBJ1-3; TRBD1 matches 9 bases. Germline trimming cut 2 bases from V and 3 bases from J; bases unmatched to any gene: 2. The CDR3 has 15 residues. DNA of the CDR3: TGTGCCAGCAGTTTATGGACAGGGGATGGAAACACCATATATTTT. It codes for CASSLWTGDGNTIYF.

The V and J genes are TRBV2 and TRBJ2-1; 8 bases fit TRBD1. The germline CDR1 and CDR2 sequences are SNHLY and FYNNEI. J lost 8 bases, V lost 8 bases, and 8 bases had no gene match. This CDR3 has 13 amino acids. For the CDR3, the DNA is TGTGCCAGCCAGACGGACAGGGACGATGAGCAGTTCTTC. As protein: CASQTDRDDEQFF.

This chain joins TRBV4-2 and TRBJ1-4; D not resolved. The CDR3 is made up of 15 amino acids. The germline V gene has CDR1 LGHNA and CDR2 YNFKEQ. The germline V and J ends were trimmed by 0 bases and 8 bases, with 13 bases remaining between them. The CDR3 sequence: CASSQEGRLEEKLFF. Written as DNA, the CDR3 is TGTGCCAGCAGCCAAGAAGGGCGGTTGGAGGAAAAACTGTTTTTT.

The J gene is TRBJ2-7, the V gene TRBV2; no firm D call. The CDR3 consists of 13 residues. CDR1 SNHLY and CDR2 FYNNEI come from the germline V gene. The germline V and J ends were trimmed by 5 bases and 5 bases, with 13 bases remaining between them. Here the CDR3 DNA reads TGTGCCAGCAGTTATTATAGCTCTGACGAGCAGTACGTC. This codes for CASSYYSSDEQYV.

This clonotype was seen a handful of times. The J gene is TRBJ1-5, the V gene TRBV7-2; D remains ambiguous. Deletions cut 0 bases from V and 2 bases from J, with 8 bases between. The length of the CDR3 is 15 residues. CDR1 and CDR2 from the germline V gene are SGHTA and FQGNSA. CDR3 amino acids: CASSLAGYGNQPQHF. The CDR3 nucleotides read TGTGCCAGCAGCTTAGCCGGCTACGGCAATCAGCCCCAGCATTTT.